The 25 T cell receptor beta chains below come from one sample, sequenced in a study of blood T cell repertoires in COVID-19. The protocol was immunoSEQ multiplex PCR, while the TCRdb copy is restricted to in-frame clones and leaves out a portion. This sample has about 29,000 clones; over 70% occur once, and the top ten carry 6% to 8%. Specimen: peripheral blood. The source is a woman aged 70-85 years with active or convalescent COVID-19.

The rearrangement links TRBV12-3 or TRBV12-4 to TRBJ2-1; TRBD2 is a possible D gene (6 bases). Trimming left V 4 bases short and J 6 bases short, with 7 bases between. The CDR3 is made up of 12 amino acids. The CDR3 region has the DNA TGTGCCAGCAGTTCTAGCGTCAATGAGCAGTTCTTC. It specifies CASSSSVNEQFF.

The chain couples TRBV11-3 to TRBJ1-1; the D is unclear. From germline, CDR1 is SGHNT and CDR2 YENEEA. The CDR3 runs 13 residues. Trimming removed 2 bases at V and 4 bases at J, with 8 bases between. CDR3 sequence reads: CASSLNELTEAFF. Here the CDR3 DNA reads TGTGCCAGCAGCTTAAACGAGCTCACTGAAGCTTTCTTT.

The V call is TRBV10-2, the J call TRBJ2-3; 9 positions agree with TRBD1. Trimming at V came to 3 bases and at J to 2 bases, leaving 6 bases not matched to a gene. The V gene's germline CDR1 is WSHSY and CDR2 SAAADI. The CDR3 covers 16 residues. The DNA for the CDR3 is TGCGCCAGCAGTGACTCTAGGACAGGGGTCACAGATACGCAGTATTTT. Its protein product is CASSDSRTGVTDTQYF.

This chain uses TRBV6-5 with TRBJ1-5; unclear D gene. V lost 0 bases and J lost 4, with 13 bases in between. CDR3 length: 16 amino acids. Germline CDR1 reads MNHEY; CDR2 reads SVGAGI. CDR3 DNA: TGTGCCAGCAGTTACTCGAGAGGGAGTAGAAATCAGCCCCAGCATTTT. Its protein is CASSYSRGSRNQPQHF.

Written as DNA, the CDR3 is TGTGCCAGCACCCGGGGGGGGGCCGGGGAGCTGTTTTTT. Protein product: CASTRGGAGELFF. The chain uses TRBV12-3 or TRBV12-4 and TRBJ2-2; TRBD2 aligns across 8 bases. The CDR3 loop spans 13 amino acids. V shed 7 bases and J 6 bases; nucleotides not matched to a gene: 4.

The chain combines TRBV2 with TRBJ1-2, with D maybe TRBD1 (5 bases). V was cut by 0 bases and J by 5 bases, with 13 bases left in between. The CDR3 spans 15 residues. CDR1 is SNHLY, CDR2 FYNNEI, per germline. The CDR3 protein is CASSEAPSGGYGYTF. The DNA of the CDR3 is TGTGCCAGCAGTGAAGCCCCTAGTGGGGGGTATGGCTACACCTTC.

The CDR3 bases are TGTGCCAGCAGTTTTTCCACAGGGGGCTATAACACCGGGGAGCTGTTTTTT. This sequence encodes CASSFSTGGYNTGELFF. The rearrangement joins TRBV6-2 or TRBV6-3 to TRBJ2-2; 9 nucleotides agree with TRBD1. Germline CDR1 is MNHEY and CDR2 is SVGEGT. The CDR3 is made up of 17 amino acids. J was trimmed by 2 bases and V by 4 bases; bases with no gene match: 8.

The CDR3: CASSEAALAGGHADTQYF. The CDR3 nucleotides read TGTGCCAGCAGTGAAGCAGCGCTAGCGGGAGGACACGCAGATACGCAGTATTTT. The chain couples TRBV6-1 to TRBJ2-3, with TRBD2 identical over 11 bases. Per germline, CDR1 MNHNS and CDR2 SASEGT. V shed 0 bases and J 4 bases; nucleotides not matched to a gene: 9. The CDR3 is made up of 18 amino acids.

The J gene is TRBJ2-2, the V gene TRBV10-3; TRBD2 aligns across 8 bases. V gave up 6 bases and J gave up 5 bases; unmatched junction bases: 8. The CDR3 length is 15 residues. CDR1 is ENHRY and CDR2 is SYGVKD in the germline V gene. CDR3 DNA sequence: TGTGCCATCAGACAAGCGGGAGTAATTACCGGGGAGCTGTTTTTT. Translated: CAIRQAGVITGELFF.

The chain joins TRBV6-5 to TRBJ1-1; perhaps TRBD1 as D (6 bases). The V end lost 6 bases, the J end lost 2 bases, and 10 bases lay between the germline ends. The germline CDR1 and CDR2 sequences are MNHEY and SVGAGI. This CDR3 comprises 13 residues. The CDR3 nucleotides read TGTGCCAGCAGGGGGACACACAACACTGAAGCTTTCTTT. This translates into CASRGTHNTEAFF.

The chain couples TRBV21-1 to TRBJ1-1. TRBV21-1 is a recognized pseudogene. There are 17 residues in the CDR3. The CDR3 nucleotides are TGTGCCAGCAGCAAAAGTCCTCGGGGGACCGTGAACACTGAAGCTTTCTTT. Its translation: CASSKSPRGTVNTEAFF.

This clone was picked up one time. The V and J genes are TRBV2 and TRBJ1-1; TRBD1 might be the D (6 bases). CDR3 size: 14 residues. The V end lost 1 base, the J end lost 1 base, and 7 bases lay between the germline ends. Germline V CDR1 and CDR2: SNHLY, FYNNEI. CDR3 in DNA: TGTGCCAGCAGTGAAGTACAGGGGAACACTGAAGCTTTCTTT. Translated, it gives CASSEVQGNTEAFF.

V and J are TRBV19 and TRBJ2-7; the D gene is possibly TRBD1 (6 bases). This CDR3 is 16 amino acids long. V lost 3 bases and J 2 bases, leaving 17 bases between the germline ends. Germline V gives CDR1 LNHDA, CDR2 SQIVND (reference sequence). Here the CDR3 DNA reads TGTGCCAGTAGTATGAATATAGGGGGACGACCCTACGAGCAGTACTTC. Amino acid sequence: CASSMNIGGRPYEQYF. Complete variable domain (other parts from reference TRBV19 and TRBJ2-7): DGGITQSPKYLFRKEGQNVTLSCEQNLNHDAMYWYRQDPGQGLRLIYYSQIVNDFQKGDIAEGYSVSREKKESFPLTVTSAQKNPTAFYLCASSMNIGGRPYEQYFGPGTRLTVT.

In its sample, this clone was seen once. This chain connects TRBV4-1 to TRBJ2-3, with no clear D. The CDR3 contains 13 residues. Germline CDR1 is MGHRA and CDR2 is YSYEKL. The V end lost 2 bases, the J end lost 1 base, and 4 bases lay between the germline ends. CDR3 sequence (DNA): TGCGCCAGCAGCCAACCAGGCACAGATACGCAGTATTTT. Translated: CASSQPGTDTQYF.

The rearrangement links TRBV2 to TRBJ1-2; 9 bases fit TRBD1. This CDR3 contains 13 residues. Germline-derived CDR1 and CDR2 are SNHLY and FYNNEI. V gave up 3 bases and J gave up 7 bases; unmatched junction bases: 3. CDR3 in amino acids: CASSDNRGPGYTF. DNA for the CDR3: TGTGCCAGCAGTGACAACAGGGGGCCTGGCTACACCTTC.

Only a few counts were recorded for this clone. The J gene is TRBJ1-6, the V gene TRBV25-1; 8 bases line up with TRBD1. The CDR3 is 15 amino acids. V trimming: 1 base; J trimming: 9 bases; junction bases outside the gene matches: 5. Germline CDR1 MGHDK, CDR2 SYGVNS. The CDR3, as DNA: TGTGCCAGCAGTGAATTTCAGGGGGCGGGTTCACCCCTCCACTTT. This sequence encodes CASSEFQGAGSPLHF.

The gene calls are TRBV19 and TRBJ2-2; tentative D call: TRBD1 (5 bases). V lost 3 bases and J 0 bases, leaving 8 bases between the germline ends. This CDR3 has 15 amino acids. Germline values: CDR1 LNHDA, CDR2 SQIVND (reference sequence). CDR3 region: CASSIQGSNTGELFF. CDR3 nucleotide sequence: TGTGCCAGTAGTATCCAGGGATCGAACACCGGGGAGCTGTTTTTT.

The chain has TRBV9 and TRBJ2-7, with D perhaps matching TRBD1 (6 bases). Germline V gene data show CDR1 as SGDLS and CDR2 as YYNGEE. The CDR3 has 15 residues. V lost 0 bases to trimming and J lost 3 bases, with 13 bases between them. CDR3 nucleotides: TGTGCCAGCAGCGTAGGGGCAGGGGCTCTCTACGAGCAGTACTTC. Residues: CASSVGAGALYEQYF.

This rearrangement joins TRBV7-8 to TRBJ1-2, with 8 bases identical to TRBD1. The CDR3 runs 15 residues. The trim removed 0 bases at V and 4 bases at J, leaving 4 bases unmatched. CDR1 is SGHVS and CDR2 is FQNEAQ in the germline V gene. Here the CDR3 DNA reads TGTGCCAGCAGCTTAGCGGCAGGGGGCAGCTATGGCTACACCTTC. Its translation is CASSLAAGGSYGYTF.

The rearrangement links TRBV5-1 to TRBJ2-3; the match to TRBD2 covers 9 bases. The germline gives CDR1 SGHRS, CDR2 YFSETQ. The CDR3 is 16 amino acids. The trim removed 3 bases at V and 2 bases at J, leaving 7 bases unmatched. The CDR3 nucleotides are TGCGCCAGCAGCTCCCTGGTAGCGGGGGACACAGATACGCAGTATTTT. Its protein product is CASSSLVAGDTDTQYF.

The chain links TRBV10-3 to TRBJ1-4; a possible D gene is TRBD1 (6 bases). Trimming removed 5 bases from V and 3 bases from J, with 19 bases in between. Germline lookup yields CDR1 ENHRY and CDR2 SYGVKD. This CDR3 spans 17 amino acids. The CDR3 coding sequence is TGTGCCATCAGTCGACTCTCGCTCAGGGGATCTAATGAAAAACTGTTTTTT. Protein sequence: CAISRLSLRGSNEKLFF.

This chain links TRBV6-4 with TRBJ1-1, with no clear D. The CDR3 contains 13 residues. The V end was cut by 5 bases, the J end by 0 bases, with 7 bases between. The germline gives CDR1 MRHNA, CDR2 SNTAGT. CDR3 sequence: CASSRTVNTEAFF. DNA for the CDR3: TGTGCCAGCAGTAGAACGGTGAACACTGAAGCTTTCTTT.

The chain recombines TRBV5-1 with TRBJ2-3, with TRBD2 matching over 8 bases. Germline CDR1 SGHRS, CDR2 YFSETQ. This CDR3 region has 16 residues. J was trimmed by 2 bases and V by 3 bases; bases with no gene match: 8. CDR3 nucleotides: TGCGCCAGCAGCTCCGTAGCGGGGAAAAACACAGATACGCAGTATTTT. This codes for CASSSVAGKNTDTQYF.

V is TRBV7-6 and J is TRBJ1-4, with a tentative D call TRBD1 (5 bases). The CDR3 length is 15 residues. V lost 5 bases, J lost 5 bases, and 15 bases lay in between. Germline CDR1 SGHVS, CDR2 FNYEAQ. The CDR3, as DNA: TGTGCCAGCAGCCCCACGGGGGGGAAAAATGAAAAACTGTTTTTT. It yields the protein CASSPTGGKNEKLFF.

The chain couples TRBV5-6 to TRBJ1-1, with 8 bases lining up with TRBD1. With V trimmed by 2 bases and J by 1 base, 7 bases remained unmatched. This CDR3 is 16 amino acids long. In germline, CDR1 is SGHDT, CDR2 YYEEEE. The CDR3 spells CASSFLPTGANTEAFF. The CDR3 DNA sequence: TGTGCCAGCAGCTTCCTACCGACAGGGGCGAACACTGAAGCTTTCTTT.